This passage covers 9 T cell receptor beta chains from one sample sequenced in a study of blood T cell repertoires in COVID-19. This table comes from immunoSEQ multiplex PCR, and its TCRdb copy is limited to in-frame clones, with some not included. The sample holds some 150,000 clones; 70% to 85% are singletons and the top ten take about 2.9%. The sequenced sample consisted of peripheral blood. These receptor sequences come from a woman of 80 years or more with acute or convalescent COVID-19.

This clone appeared a single time. The chain links TRBV7-9 to TRBJ2-1, with 12 bases that match TRBD2. J gave up 0 bases and V 3 bases, and 3 bases lay outside the gene matches. Germline V CDR1 and CDR2: SEHNR, FQNEAQ (reference sequence). There are 17 residues in the CDR3. The CDR3, as DNA: TGTGCCAGCAGCTTCGGACTAGCGGGGCTCTCCTACAATGAGCAGTTCTTC. Its protein is CASSFGLAGLSYNEQFF.

The chain couples TRBV2 to TRBJ2-3; 11 bases align to TRBD2. Per germline, CDR1 SNHLY and CDR2 FYNNEI. The CDR3 is made up of 14 amino acids. The V gene end was trimmed by 5 bases and the J gene end by 4 bases; junction bases not matched to a gene: 2. CDR3 residues: CASSLAGGPDTQYF. CDR3 nucleotides: TGTGCCAGCAGTCTAGCGGGGGGACCAGATACGCAGTATTTT.

This clone showed up just a few times. V is TRBV10-3 and J is TRBJ1-1; 11 bases line up with TRBD1. J lost 1 base, V lost 10 bases, and 2 bases had no gene match. Germline V gene lookup returns CDR1 ENHRY and CDR2 SYGVKD. The CDR3 consists of 13 residues. Here the CDR3 DNA reads TGTGCCAGTGGGACAGGGGGGAACACTGAAGCTTTCTTT. It specifies CASGTGGNTEAFF.

The CDR3 loop is CASSQAQGAADTQYF. CDR3 coding DNA: TGTGCCAGCAGCCAAGCACAGGGGGCCGCAGATACGCAGTATTTT. V usage is TRBV7-9 and J usage is TRBJ2-3; the match to TRBD1 covers 9 bases. The CDR3 runs 15 residues. Unmatched junction bases numbered 7, after V lost 5 bases and J lost 4 bases. CDR1 SEHNR and CDR2 FQNEAQ come from the germline V gene (reference sequence).

The V call is TRBV5-6, the J call TRBJ2-1, with 8 positions matching TRBD1. V trimming: 4 bases; J trimming: 14 bases; junction bases outside the gene matches: 11. This CDR3 is built from 13 residues. Germline V CDR1 and CDR2: SGHDT, YYEEEE. The CDR3 sequence is CASSLIRTGMKFF. In DNA form, the CDR3 reads TGTGCCAGCAGCCTGATTCGGACAGGGATGAAGTTCTTC.

The V gene is TRBV5-6, the J gene TRBJ1-3; D is ambiguous. Trimming removed 0 bases at V and 0 bases at J, with 7 bases between. This CDR3 is 15 amino acids long. The germline V gene encodes CDR1 SGHDT and CDR2 YYEEEE. The CDR3 DNA follows: TGTGCCAGCAGCTTGGGGCACTACTCTGGAAACACCATATATTTT. Translated, it gives CASSLGHYSGNTIYF.

This chain connects TRBV28 to TRBJ1-1; a weak D match, TRBD1 (5 bases). V shed 4 bases and J shed 0 bases, with 12 bases lying between them. This CDR3 has 15 amino acids. Germline CDR1 and CDR2: MDHEN and SYDVKM. For the CDR3, the DNA is TGTGCCAGCAGTTACCCGGGGGGAGTGAACACTGAAGCTTTCTTT. Protein sequence: CASSYPGGVNTEAFF.

The gene calls are TRBV5-1 and TRBJ2-7, with D hard to call. CDR1 and CDR2 from the germline V gene are SGHRS and YFSETQ. Trimming removed 0 bases at V and 3 bases at J, with 7 bases between. The CDR3 contains 13 residues. CDR3 coding DNA: TGCGCCAGCAGCTTGGTGCCAGACTACGAGCAGTACTTC. This sequence encodes CASSLVPDYEQYF.

V usage is TRBV2 and J usage is TRBJ1-1; 7 bases align to TRBD1. Germline lookup yields CDR1 SNHLY and CDR2 FYNNEI. The ends lost 7 bases at V and 0 bases at J; junction bases unmatched: 5. CDR3 length equals 14 residues. Here the CDR3 reads CASNLQGMNTEAFF. The CDR3 nucleotides are TGTGCCAGCAATCTACAGGGGATGAACACTGAAGCTTTCTTT.